These 19 T cell receptor beta chains originate from one sample sequenced in a study of shared clonotypes between healthy human individuals. Produced via immunoSEQ multiplex PCR; TCRdb's table is partial and in-frame only. The repertoire consists of about 960,000 clones, with approximately 80% occurring once and the leading ten covering about 1.5%. Material for sequencing was memory CD4+ T cells sorted from blood. Regarding subset: CD45RA-negative fraction. The receptor set was obtained from a young man in good health.

The genes are TRBV13 and TRBJ1-1; 10 nucleotides line up with TRBD1. Germline V lookup: CDR1 PRHDT, CDR2 FYEKMQ (reference sequence). The CDR3 loop spans 16 amino acids. The V and J ends lost 5 bases and 5 bases, in that order; junction bases with no gene match: 11. The DNA for the CDR3 is TGTGCCAGCAGCCCCCGGGACAGGGGCTTTGGGACTGAAGCTTTCTTT. This gives the protein CASSPRDRGFGTEAFF.

The V and J genes are TRBV5-1 and TRBJ1-4, with 7 bases matching TRBD1. Unmatched junction bases numbered 11, after V lost 4 bases and J lost 5 bases. The CDR3 length is 16 residues. Germline CDR1 is SGHRS and CDR2 is YFSETQ. The CDR3 loop reads CASSPTPQGFNEKLFF. The CDR3 bases are TGCGCCAGCAGCCCTACCCCACAGGGGTTCAATGAAAAACTGTTTTTT.

This clone was recorded only once. This chain uses TRBV7-2 with TRBJ2-7; no clear D gene. The CDR3 is 14 amino acids. Deletions cut 2 bases from V and 6 bases from J, with 14 bases between. Germline V gene sequence: CDR1 SGHTA, CDR2 FQGNSA. The CDR3 nucleotides read TGTGCCAGCAGCTTATCGCAATTGTTAAGCGAGCAGTACTTC. Protein sequence: CASSLSQLLSEQYF.

The CDR3 reads CASSQAPVAYEQYF. The CDR3 nucleotides are TGCGCCAGCAGCCAGGCCCCCGTCGCCTACGAGCAGTACTTC. The chain uses TRBV5-1 and TRBJ2-7; D is unclear. Germline assignment: CDR1 SGHRS and CDR2 YFSETQ. There are 14 residues in the CDR3. V was trimmed by 4 bases and J by 2 bases, leaving 13 bases between them.

The CDR3: CASSSRQGPRQGYEQYF. In nucleotides, the CDR3 is TGTGCCAGCAGCTCCCGACAGGGGCCACGCCAGGGCTACGAGCAGTACTTC. The chain links TRBV21-1 to TRBJ2-5; TRBD1, the table's D call, was not compared with the DNA. Judging by the DNA end, TRBJ2-7 fits better; the J call may be wrong. TRBV21-1 is a listed pseudogene. The CDR3 consists of 17 residues.

The chain couples TRBV6-1 to TRBJ1-5; D may be TRBD1 (6 bases). This CDR3 has 15 amino acids. Trimming removed 6 bases from V and 2 bases from J, with 14 bases in between. CDR1 is MNHNS and CDR2 is SASEGT in the germline V gene. This chain's CDR3 is CASRRPGEGNQPQHF. CDR3 in DNA: TGTGCCAGCAGGAGACCAGGGGAGGGCAATCAGCCCCAGCATTTT.

This clone was recorded once. The J gene is TRBJ1-5, the V gene TRBV19, with a tentative D call TRBD1 (5 bases). Trimming stripped 7 bases from V and 4 bases from J, with 14 bases between. This CDR3 has 14 residues. Germline V CDR1 and CDR2: LNHDA, SQIVND (reference sequence). The CDR3 nucleotides are TGTGCCAGTACCTCAGGGTGGGGAAATCAGCCCCAGCATTTT. It is translated as CASTSGWGNQPQHF.

This chain connects TRBV6-6 to TRBJ1-3; D not resolved. The CDR3 has 12 amino acids. Trimming removed 2 bases at V and 8 bases at J, with 7 bases between. CDR1 is MNHNY and CDR2 is SVGAGI in the germline V gene (reference sequence). This CDR3 reads CASSYPQDTIYF. DNA for the CDR3: TGTGCCAGCAGTTACCCCCAGGACACCATATATTTT.

The rearrangement links TRBV9 to TRBJ1-1; D unclear. The germline gives CDR1 SGDLS, CDR2 YYNGEE. This CDR3 comprises 13 residues. Trimming took off 0 bases at V and 7 bases at J, with 10 bases between the two ends. In DNA form, the CDR3 reads TGTGCCAGCAGCGTAGCTTTAACGGGTGAAGCTTTCTTT. Encoded protein: CASSVALTGEAFF.

J is TRBJ2-7 and V is TRBV6-5; 12 nucleotides line up with TRBD2. CDR1 is MNHEY and CDR2 is SVGAGI in the germline V gene. Trimming removed 4 bases from V and 4 bases from J; junction bases left unmatched: 5. The CDR3 has 15 residues. CDR3 residues: CASSFGLAGGYEQYF. CDR3 DNA: TGTGCCAGCAGTTTTGGGCTAGCGGGGGGGTACGAGCAGTACTTC.

This clone was observed at least ten times. The rearrangement uses TRBV6-1 and TRBJ2-7, with D perhaps matching TRBD1 (5 bases). V lost 4 bases and J 0 bases, leaving 22 bases between the germline ends. Germline V CDR1 and CDR2: MNHNS, SASEGT. The CDR3 spans 18 residues. CDR3 DNA sequence: TGTGCCAGCAGTGGGGCAAGGGGAAAAATCCCGGGCTCCTACGAGCAGTACTTC. The encoded protein is CASSGARGKIPGSYEQYF.

Regarding this clone: The sample has other DNA sequences that encode this CDR3 too. This sequence joins TRBV7-2 and TRBJ2-7; 10 bases match TRBD1. The germline V gene has CDR1 SGHTA and CDR2 FQGNSA. CDR3 length: 14 residues. V trimming: 5 bases; J trimming: 1 base; junction bases outside the gene matches: 2. The CDR3 bases are TGTGCCAGCAGCCGGACAGGGGGATCCTACGAGCAGTACTTC. It codes for CASSRTGGSYEQYF. The full variable domain, completed using reference TRBV7-2 and TRBJ2-7, is GAGVSQSPSNKVTEKGKDVELRCDPISGHTALYWYRQSLGQGLEFLIYFQGNSAPDKSGLPSDRFSAERTGGSVSTLTIQRTQQEDSAVYLCASSRTGGSYEQYFGPGTRLTVT.

In the case of this clone: The same CDR3 is also encoded by other DNA sequences in this sample. The J gene is TRBJ2-3, the V gene TRBV7-9, with 9 bases fitting TRBD1. This CDR3 comprises 14 residues. V dropped 6 bases and J dropped 3; count of bases not matched to a gene: 4. Germline CDR1 is SEHNR and CDR2 is FQNEAQ (reference sequence). CDR3 protein: CASSLDRGTDTQYF. DNA for the CDR3: TGTGCCAGCAGTTTGGACAGGGGTACAGATACGCAGTATTTT.

In its sample, this clone was seen a few times. This rearrangement joins TRBV6-1 to TRBJ2-2; TRBD1 matches 7 bases. This CDR3 spans 14 amino acids. Germline V gene data show CDR1 as MNHNS and CDR2 as SASEGT. Trimming took 6 bases from V and 6 from J; bases not matched to a gene: 7. CDR3 DNA: TGTGCCAGCAGCACGACAGGGACCGCCGGGGAGCTGTTTTTT. Protein sequence: CASSTTGTAGELFF.

Of note for this clone: This same CDR3 is encoded by further DNA sequences in the sample. The chain joins TRBV10-2 to TRBJ1-1; D is unclear. The germline gives CDR1 WSHSY, CDR2 SAAADI. The V end was cut by 7 bases, the J end by 0 bases, with 9 bases between. CDR3 size: 13 residues. The CDR3 bases are TGCGCCAGCAAAAGTGGGATGAACACTGAAGCTTTCTTT. It encodes CASKSGMNTEAFF.

The CDR3 DNA sequence: TGTGCCAGCAGTTACAGGTGGAGCTACGAGCAGTACTTC. Translation gives CASSYRWSYEQYF. The chain combines TRBV6-5 with TRBJ2-5; D remains ambiguous. The tail of the sequence fits TRBJ2-7 better, so the J call may be wrong. This CDR3 spans 13 amino acids. Germline V gene data show CDR1 as MNHEY and CDR2 as SVGAGI.

The chain carries TRBV2 and TRBJ2-2, with TRBD2 identical over 7 bases. Germline V gene data show CDR1 as SNHLY and CDR2 as FYNNEI. CDR3 size: 16 residues. With V trimmed by 4 bases and J by 2 bases, 7 bases remained unmatched. The CDR3 is CASSGEGRRNTGELFF. In DNA, the CDR3 is TGTGCCAGCAGTGGGGAGGGGCGCAGAAACACCGGGGAGCTGTTTTTT.

The chain uses TRBV7-9 and TRBJ2-1; perhaps TRBD2 as D (6 bases). The V end was cut by 3 bases, the J end by 6 bases, with 12 bases between. The length of the CDR3 is 14 residues. CDR1 is SEHNR, CDR2 FQNEAQ, per germline (reference sequence). The CDR3: CASSFGGALNEQFF. In DNA form, the CDR3 reads TGTGCCAGCAGCTTTGGAGGGGCGCTCAATGAGCAGTTCTTC.

This clone was detected only a few times. The chain recombines TRBV5-1 with TRBJ2-7; TRBD2 agrees at 16 bases. V dropped 0 bases and J dropped 5; count of bases not matched to a gene: 11. Germline CDR1 SGHRS, CDR2 YFSETQ. CDR3 size: 19 residues. The CDR3 region is CASSLGQTGTSGRAHEQYF. In DNA form, the CDR3 reads TGCGCCAGCAGCTTGGGACAAACCGGGACTAGCGGGAGGGCCCACGAGCAGTACTTC.